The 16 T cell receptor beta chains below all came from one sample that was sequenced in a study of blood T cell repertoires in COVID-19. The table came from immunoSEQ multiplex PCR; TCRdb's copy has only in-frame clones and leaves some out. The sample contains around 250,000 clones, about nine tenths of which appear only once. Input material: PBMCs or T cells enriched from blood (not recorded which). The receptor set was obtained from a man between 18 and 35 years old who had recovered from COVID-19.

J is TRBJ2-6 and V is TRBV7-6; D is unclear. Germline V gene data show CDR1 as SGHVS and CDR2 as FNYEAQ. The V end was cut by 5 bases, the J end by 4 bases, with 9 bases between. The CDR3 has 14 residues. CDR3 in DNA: TGTGCCAGCAGCCAGTCATCCGGGGCCAACGTCCTGACTTTC. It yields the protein CASSQSSGANVLTF.

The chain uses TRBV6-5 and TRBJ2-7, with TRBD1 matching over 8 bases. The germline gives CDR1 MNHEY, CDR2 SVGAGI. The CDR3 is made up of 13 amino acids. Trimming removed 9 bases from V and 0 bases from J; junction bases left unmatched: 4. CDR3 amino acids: CASSQGASYEQYF. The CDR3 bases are TGTGCCAGTTCGCAGGGGGCCTCCTACGAGCAGTACTTC.

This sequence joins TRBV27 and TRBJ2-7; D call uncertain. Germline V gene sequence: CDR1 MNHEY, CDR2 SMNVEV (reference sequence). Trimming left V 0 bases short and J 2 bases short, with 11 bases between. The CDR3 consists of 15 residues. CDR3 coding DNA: TGTGCCAGCAGTTTATCGAGTATGAGCACCTACGAGCAGTACTTC. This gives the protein CASSLSSMSTYEQYF.

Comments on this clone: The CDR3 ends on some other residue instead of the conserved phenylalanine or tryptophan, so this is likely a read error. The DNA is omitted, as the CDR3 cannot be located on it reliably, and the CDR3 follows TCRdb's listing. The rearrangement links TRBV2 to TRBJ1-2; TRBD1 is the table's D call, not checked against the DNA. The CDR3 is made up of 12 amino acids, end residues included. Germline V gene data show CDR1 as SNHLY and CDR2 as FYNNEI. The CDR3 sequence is CASSEIPQGVLD.

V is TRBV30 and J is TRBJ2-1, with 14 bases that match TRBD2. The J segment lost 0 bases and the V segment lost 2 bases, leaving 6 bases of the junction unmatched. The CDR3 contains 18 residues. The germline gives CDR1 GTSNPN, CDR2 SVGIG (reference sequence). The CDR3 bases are TGTGCCTGGAGTACCGGGACTAGCGGGAGTTTCTCCTACAATGAGCAGTTCTTC. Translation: CAWSTGTSGSFSYNEQFF.

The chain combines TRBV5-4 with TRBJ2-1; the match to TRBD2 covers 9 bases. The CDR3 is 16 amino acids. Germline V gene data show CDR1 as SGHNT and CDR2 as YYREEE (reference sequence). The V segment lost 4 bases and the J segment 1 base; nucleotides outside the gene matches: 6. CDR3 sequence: CASSQSSGGSYNEQFF. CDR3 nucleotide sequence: TGTGCCAGCAGCCAAAGTAGCGGGGGATCCTACAATGAGCAGTTCTTC.

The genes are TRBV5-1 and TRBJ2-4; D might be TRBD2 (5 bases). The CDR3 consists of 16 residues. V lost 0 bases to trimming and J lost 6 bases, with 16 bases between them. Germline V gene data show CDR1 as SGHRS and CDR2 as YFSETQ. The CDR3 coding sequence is TGCGCCAGCAGCTTGGAAGCGGCCCCAGGTGGAAACATTCAGTACTTC. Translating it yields CASSLEAAPGGNIQYF. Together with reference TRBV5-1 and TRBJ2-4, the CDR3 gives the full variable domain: KAGVTQTPRYLIKTRGQQVTLSCSPISGHRSVSWYQQTPGQGLQFLFEYFSETQRNKGNFPGRFSGRQFSNSRSEMNVSTLELGDSALYLCASSLEAAPGGNIQYFGAGTRLSVL.

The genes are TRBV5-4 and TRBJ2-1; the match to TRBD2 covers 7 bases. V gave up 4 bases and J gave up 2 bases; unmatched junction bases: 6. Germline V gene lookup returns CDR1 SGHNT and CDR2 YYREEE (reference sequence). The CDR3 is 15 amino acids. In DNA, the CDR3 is TGTGCCAGCAGCGCCCGGCGGGAGACCTACAATGAGCAGTTCTTC. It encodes CASSARRETYNEQFF. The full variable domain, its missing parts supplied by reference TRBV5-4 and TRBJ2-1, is ETGVTQSPTHLIKTRGQQVTLRCSSQSGHNTVSWYQQALGQGPQFIFQYYREEENGRGNFPPRFSGLQFPNYSSELNVNALELDDSALYLCASSARRETYNEQFFGPGTRLTVL.

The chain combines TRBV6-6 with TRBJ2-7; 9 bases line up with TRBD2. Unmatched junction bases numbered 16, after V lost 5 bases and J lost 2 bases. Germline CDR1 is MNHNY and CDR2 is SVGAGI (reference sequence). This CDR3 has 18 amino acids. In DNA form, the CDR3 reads TGTGCCAGCAGTCCTCCCCCGCATAGCGGGAGTCCCACCTACGAGCAGTACTTC. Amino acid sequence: CASSPPPHSGSPTYEQYF.

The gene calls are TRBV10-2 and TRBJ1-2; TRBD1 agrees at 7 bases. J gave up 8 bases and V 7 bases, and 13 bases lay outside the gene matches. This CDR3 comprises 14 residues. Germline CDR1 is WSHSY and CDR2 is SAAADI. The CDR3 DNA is TGCGCCAGCATGAGGCCGACAGGGCGATCGGGCTACACCTTC. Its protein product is CASMRPTGRSGYTF.

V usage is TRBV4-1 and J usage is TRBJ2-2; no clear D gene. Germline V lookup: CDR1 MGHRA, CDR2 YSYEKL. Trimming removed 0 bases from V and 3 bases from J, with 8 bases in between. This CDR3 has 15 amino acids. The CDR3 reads CASSQEQDYTGELFF. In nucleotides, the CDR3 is TGCGCCAGCAGCCAAGAGCAGGATTACACCGGGGAGCTGTTTTTT.

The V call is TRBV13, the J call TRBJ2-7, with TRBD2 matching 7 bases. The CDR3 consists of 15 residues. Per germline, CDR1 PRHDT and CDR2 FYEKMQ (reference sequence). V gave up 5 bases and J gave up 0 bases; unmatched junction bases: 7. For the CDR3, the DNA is TGTGCCAGCAGCGGCCCCGGACTAGACTCCTACGAGCAGTACTTC. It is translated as CASSGPGLDSYEQYF.

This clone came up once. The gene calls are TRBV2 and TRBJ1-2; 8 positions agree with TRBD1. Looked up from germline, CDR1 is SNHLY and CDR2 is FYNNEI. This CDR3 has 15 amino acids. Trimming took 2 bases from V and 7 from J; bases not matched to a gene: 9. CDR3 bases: TGTGCCAGCAGTGAACAGGGGGCGATTCTGGGTGGCTACACCTTC. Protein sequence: CASSEQGAILGGYTF.

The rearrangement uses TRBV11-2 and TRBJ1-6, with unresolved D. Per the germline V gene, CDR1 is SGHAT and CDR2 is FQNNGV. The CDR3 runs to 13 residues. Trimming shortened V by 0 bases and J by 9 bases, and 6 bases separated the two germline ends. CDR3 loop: CASSLEASSPLHF. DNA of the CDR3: TGTGCCAGCAGCTTAGAGGCAAGTTCACCCCTCCACTTT.

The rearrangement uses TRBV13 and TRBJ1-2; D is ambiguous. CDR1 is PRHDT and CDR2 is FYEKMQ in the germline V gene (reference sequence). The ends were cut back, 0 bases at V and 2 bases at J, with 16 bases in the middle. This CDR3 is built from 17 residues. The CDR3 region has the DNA TGTGCCAGCAGCTTAGGCCTTGTTGGTGAGAAAAACTATGGCTACACCTTC. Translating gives CASSLGLVGEKNYGYTF. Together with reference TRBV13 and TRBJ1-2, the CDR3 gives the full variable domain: AAGVIQSPRHLIKEKRETATLKCYPIPRHDTVYWYQQGPGQDPQFLISFYEKMQSDKGSIPDRFSAQQFSDYHSELNMSSLELGDSALYFCASSLGLVGEKNYGYTFGSGTRLTVV.

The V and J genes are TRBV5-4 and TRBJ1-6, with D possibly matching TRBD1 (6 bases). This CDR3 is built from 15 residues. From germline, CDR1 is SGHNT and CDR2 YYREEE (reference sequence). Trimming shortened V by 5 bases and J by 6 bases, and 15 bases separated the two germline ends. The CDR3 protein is CASRFTDSSNSPLHF. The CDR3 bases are TGTGCCAGCAGATTTACGGACAGCAGTAATTCACCCCTCCACTTT.